This entry lists 23 T cell receptor beta chains sequenced from one sample in a study of cytomegalovirus exposure and HLA in healthy donors. PCR used 60 Vbeta primers and 13 Jbeta primers. The method was immunoSEQ multiplex PCR; TCRdb's version includes in-frame clones alone and lacks a portion of them. This table has fewer than 250,000 clones, 70% to 75% appearing once. Material for sequencing was PBMCs. The receptors were gathered from a man aged 25 to 45 in good health and CMV-seropositive.

Only a few counts were recorded for this clone. The chain employs TRBV6-1 and TRBJ1-3, with unresolved D. V lost 2 bases to trimming and J lost 0 bases, with 8 bases between them. Per germline, CDR1 MNHNS and CDR2 SASEGT. The CDR3 sequence is 15 residues long. CDR3 coding DNA: TGTGCCAGCAGTGAAATTTTACTCTCTGGAAACACCATATATTTT. It yields the protein CASSEILLSGNTIYF.

The CDR3 here is CASSFRTANEKLFF. As DNA, the CDR3 is TGTGCCAGCAGTTTCCGGACAGCTAATGAAAAACTGTTTTTT. The chain combines TRBV28 with TRBJ1-4; a possible D gene is TRBD1 (6 bases). The germline CDR1 and CDR2 sequences are MDHEN and SYDVKM. Trimming took off 3 bases at V and 3 bases at J, with 8 bases between the two ends. This CDR3 has 14 amino acids.

The CDR3 sequence: CASSKAGTSGRRNTGELFF. The CDR3 nucleotides are TGTGCCAGCAGCAAAGCCGGGACTAGCGGGAGAAGGAACACCGGGGAGCTGTTTTTT. The V gene is TRBV21-1, the J gene TRBJ2-2; no check of the table's D call, TRBD2, against the DNA was made. TRBV21-1 is a pseudogene segment. The CDR3 has 19 amino acids.

There are a few counts of this clone. Here the CDR3 reads CASSQESDYGYTF. The CDR3 DNA reads as TGCGCCAGCAGCCAAGAGTCGGACTATGGCTACACCTTC. The gene calls are TRBV4-1 and TRBJ1-2; no firm D call. Trimming shortened V by 0 bases and J by 3 bases, and 5 bases separated the two germline ends. CDR3 length equals 13 residues. Germline lookup yields CDR1 MGHRA and CDR2 YSYEKL.

The CDR3 loop is CASSLDIRGNGELFF. The CDR3 DNA is TGTGCCAGCAGCTTGGATATAAGGGGGAACGGGGAGCTGTTTTTT. This chain links TRBV5-6 with TRBJ2-2; D possibly corresponds to TRBD1 (6 bases). The V end was cut by 0 bases, the J end by 7 bases, with 13 bases between. Germline-derived CDR1 and CDR2 are SGHDT and YYEEEE. This CDR3 contains 15 residues.

The chain uses TRBV30 and TRBJ1-2; TRBD1 aligns across 9 bases. Germline V CDR1 and CDR2: GTSNPN, SVGIG (reference sequence). Unmatched junction bases numbered 8, after V lost 4 bases and J lost 5 bases. The CDR3 runs to 14 residues. In DNA, the CDR3 is TGTGCCTGGACCCTACCGGGACAGGGTTATGGCTACACCTTC. Its translation is CAWTLPGQGYGYTF. Drawing the rest from reference TRBV30 and TRBJ1-2, the complete variable domain is SQTIHQWPATLVQPVGSPLSLECTVEGTSNPNLYWYRQAAGRGLQLLFYSVGIGQISSEVPQNLSASRPQDRQFILSSKKLLLSDSGFYLCAWTLPGQGYGYTFGSGTRLTVV.

This clone occurred a few times. The chain uses TRBV7-8 and TRBJ2-3; 9 bases map to TRBD1. There are 14 residues in the CDR3. Germline CDR1 and CDR2: SGHVS and FQNEAQ. The J segment lost 4 bases and the V segment lost 4 bases, leaving 3 bases of the junction unmatched. As DNA, the CDR3 is TGTGCCAGCAGCTGGGACAGGGAAGCAGATACGCAGTATTTT. Amino acid sequence: CASSWDREADTQYF.

The chain joins TRBV18 to TRBJ2-7; perhaps TRBD2 as D (5 bases). Germline-derived CDR1 and CDR2 are KGHSH and LQKENI. Trimming took off 1 base at V and 2 bases at J, with 9 bases between the two ends. The CDR3 runs 14 residues. Here the CDR3 reads CASSPRELAYEQYF. The CDR3 nucleotides are TGTGCCAGCTCACCACGGGAGTTGGCCTACGAGCAGTACTTC.

The chain has TRBV5-4 and TRBJ1-2; D ambiguous. V gave up 0 bases and J gave up 9 bases, with 9 bases separating them. CDR3 length equals 12 residues. The germline CDR1 and CDR2 sequences are SGHNT and YYREEE (reference sequence). CDR3: CASSLDNSRYTF. As DNA, the CDR3 is TGTGCCAGCAGCTTGGATAATAGTCGCTACACCTTC.

The J gene is TRBJ1-4, the V gene TRBV6-1, with TRBD1 identical over 8 bases. This CDR3 comprises 19 residues. Per germline, CDR1 MNHNS and CDR2 SASEGT. Trimming removed 1 base from V and 8 bases from J; junction bases left unmatched: 18. This chain's CDR3 is CASSEGKGRGLPGGEKLFF. For the CDR3, the DNA is TGTGCCAGCAGTGAAGGAAAGGGCAGGGGGCTCCCCGGAGGCGAAAAACTGTTTTTT.

In its sample, this clone was seen a few times. The chain couples TRBV9 to TRBJ2-5; TRBD2 matches 16 bases. V lost 4 bases and J lost 2; bases outside the gene matches: 5. The CDR3 length is 17 residues. Looked up from germline, CDR1 is SGDLS and CDR2 is YYNGEE. The CDR3 DNA sequence: TGTGCCAGCAGCTTGGGGACTAGCGGGGGGGGGCAAGAGACCCAGTACTTC. It encodes CASSLGTSGGGQETQYF.

The V call is TRBV28, the J call TRBJ2-2, with 10 bases matching TRBD2. The J segment lost 2 bases and the V segment lost 5 bases, leaving 5 bases of the junction unmatched. CDR3 length: 16 amino acids. Germline CDR1 reads MDHEN; CDR2 reads SYDVKM. CDR3 sequence (DNA): TGTGCCAGCAGTCATAGGACTAGCGGAAACACCGGGGAGCTGTTTTTT. Translated: CASSHRTSGNTGELFF.

V is TRBV7-6 and J is TRBJ2-7, with D unresolved. Trimming stripped 6 bases from V and 3 bases from J, with 12 bases between. CDR3 length: 13 residues. In germline, CDR1 is SGHVS, CDR2 FNYEAQ. The chain's CDR3 is CASRERPDYEQYF. CDR3 DNA: TGTGCCAGCAGGGAGAGGCCCGACTACGAGCAGTACTTC. The whole variable domain, remainder taken from reference TRBV7-6 and TRBJ2-7, is GAGVSQSPRYKVTKRGQDVALRCDPISGHVSLYWYRQALGQGPEFLTYFNYEAQQDKSGLPNDRFSAERPEGSISTLTIQRTEQRDSAMYRCASRERPDYEQYFGPGTRLTVT.

CDR3 DNA sequence: TGTGCCTGGACACCGACAGGGATTGCCGGGGAGCTGTTTTTT. This sequence encodes CAWTPTGIAGELFF. This chain connects TRBV30 to TRBJ2-2, with 7 bases lining up with TRBD1. V dropped 4 bases and J dropped 6; count of bases not matched to a gene: 8. Germline V gene lookup returns CDR1 GTSNPN and CDR2 SVGIG (reference sequence). This CDR3 has 14 residues.

The chain links TRBV14 to TRBJ2-3, with 10 bases identical to TRBD2. The CDR3 spans 15 residues. V lost 4 bases to trimming and J lost 6 bases; unmatched junction nucleotides: 7. The germline V gene encodes CDR1 SGHDN and CDR2 FVKESK. CDR3 in DNA: TGTGCCAGCAGCCTATCCAGCGGGGGGGCTGATACGCAGTATTTT. Amino acid sequence: CASSLSSGGADTQYF.

V is TRBV5-1 and J is TRBJ2-5; TRBD1 matches at 9 bases. There are 15 residues in the CDR3. The ends lost 4 bases at V and 9 bases at J; junction bases unmatched: 13. The V gene's germline CDR1 is SGHRS and CDR2 YFSETQ. CDR3 in amino acids: CASSVGYRGQGAQYF. CDR3 in DNA: TGCGCCAGCAGCGTCGGCTACAGGGGGCAAGGGGCCCAGTACTTC.

The rearrangement uses TRBV18 and TRBJ2-7; TRBD1 agrees at 7 bases. V lost 4 bases to trimming and J lost 5 bases; unmatched junction nucleotides: 8. The length of the CDR3 is 14 residues. Germline loops: CDR1 KGHSH, CDR2 LQKENI. The CDR3 sequence: CASSRRQGFNEQYF. Written as DNA, the CDR3 is TGTGCCAGCTCACGCCGACAGGGTTTCAACGAGCAGTACTTC.

DNA for the CDR3: TGCAGCGTTATGACACTATTGGGAGATGGCTACACCTTC. It specifies CSVMTLLGDGYTF. This sequence joins TRBV29-1 and TRBJ1-2; no clear D gene. CDR3 length: 13 amino acids. Trimming left V 5 bases short and J 6 bases short, with 16 bases between. Per the germline V gene, CDR1 is SQVTM and CDR2 is ANQGSEA.

V is TRBV2 and J is TRBJ1-1; D gene ambiguous. The V and J ends lost 4 bases and 3 bases respectively, with 9 bases between them. CDR1 is SNHLY and CDR2 is FYNNEI in the germline V gene. This CDR3 spans 13 amino acids. CDR3 DNA sequence: TGTGCCAGCAGTGGGGAGAGTTACACTGAAGCTTTCTTT. Its protein is CASSGESYTEAFF.

This rearrangement joins TRBV6-1 to TRBJ2-1, with 9 nucleotides matching TRBD2. The CDR3 loop spans 15 amino acids. Germline V gives CDR1 MNHNS, CDR2 SASEGT. With 1 base clipped from V and 7 bases from J, the junction kept 5 bases outside the gene matches. The DNA of the CDR3 is TGTGCCAGCAGTGAAGTAGGACTAGCGAGAAATGAGCAGTTCTTC. It codes for CASSEVGLARNEQFF.

The chain combines TRBV7-8 with TRBJ1-2; no clear D gene. Germline V CDR1 and CDR2: SGHVS, FQNEAQ. Trimming stripped 2 bases from V and 2 bases from J, with 9 bases between. The CDR3 is made up of 14 amino acids. CDR3 sequence: CASSLQHGNYGYTF. The CDR3 nucleotides read TGTGCCAGCAGCTTACAACACGGGAACTATGGCTACACCTTC. Together with reference TRBV7-8 and TRBJ1-2, the CDR3 gives the full variable domain: GAGVSQSPRYKVAKRGQDVALRCDPISGHVSLFWYQQALGQGPEFLTYFQNEAQLDKSGLPSDRFFAERPEGSVSTLKIQRTQQEDSAVYLCASSLQHGNYGYTFGSGTRLTVV.

The V call is TRBV25-1, the J call TRBJ2-5, with D unresolved. Gene TRBJ2-7 matches the end of the DNA better, so the J call may be wrong. The CDR3 extends over 11 amino acids. The germline CDR1 and CDR2 sequences are MGHDK and SYGVNS. CDR3 loop: CASSLSYEQYF. The CDR3 DNA reads as TGTGCCAGCTCCCTCTCTTACGAGCAGTACTTC.

Details on this clone: The junction departs from germline at one end; a sequencing error may be responsible. The gene calls are TRBV7-7 and TRBJ2-3; TRBD1 is a possible D gene (6 bases). Germline V CDR1 and CDR2: SSHAT, FNYEAQ (reference sequence). The CDR3 has 14 residues. CDR3 in amino acids: CASSLQGSTDTQYF. The DNA of the CDR3 is TGTGCTAGCAGTTTACAGGGCAGCACAGATACGCAGTATTTT.